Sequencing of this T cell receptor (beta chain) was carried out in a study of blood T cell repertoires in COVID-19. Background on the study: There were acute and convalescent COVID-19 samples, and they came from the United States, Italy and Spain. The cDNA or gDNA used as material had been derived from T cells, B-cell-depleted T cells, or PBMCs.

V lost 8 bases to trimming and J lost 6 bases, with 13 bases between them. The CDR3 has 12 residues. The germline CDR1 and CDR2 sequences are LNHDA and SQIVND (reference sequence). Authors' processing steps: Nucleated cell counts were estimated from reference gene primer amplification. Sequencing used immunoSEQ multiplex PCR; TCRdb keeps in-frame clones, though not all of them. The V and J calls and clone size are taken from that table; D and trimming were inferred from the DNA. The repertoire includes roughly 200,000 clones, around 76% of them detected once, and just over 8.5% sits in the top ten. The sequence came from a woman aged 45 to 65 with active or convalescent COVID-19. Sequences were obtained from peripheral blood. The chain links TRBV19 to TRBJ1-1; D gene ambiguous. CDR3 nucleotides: TGTGCCAGTGCCATGGATCGGGCTGAAGCTTTCTTT. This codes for CASAMDRAEAFF.